These 24 T cell receptor beta chains came from one sample sequenced in a study of blood T cells in healthy people across ages. A sample-barcoded 5' primer and a J-beta primer mix were used in a second PCR of about 7 to 12 cycles. TCRdb reanalysed the 5' RACE reads using MiXCR and keeps one entry per CDR3 protein. This sample has 650,000 to 800,000 distinct CDR3 sequences, with approximately 52% found just once. The sample comprised blood. Receptor source: a woman older than 75 in good health.

In this sample, this clonotype turned up once. The chain carries TRBV18 and TRBJ2-3; D gene unclear. Trimming took off 0 bases at V and 2 bases at J, with 9 bases between the two ends. CDR3 length equals 15 residues. Germline V gene sequence: CDR1 KGHSH, CDR2 LQKENI. The CDR3 here is CASSPPMSHTDTQYF. In nucleotides, the CDR3 is TGTGCCAGCTCACCACCGATGTCCCACACAGATACGCAGTATTTT.

The chain recombines TRBV14 with TRBJ1-4; D gene unclear. Trimming cost V 5 bases and J 4 bases, with 14 bases left between them. The CDR3 has 15 amino acids. The germline CDR1 and CDR2 sequences are SGHDN and FVKESK. The DNA of the CDR3 is TGTGCCAGCAGCTTTCGGACGGAGCGTAATGAAAAACTGTTTTTT. It is translated as CASSFRTERNEKLFF.

As regards this clonotype: A much bigger clone sits one base away, suggesting this may be a read error. The chain joins TRBV10-3 to TRBJ2-3, with 8 bases aligning to TRBD1. The CDR3 has 14 amino acids. Germline CDR1 is ENHRY and CDR2 is SYGVKD. The DNA of the CDR3 is TGTGCCATCAGGGACAGGGATTCAGAGGATATGCAGTATTTT. Translating gives CAIRDRDSEDMQYF.

The chain employs TRBV28 and TRBJ2-1, with a tentative D call TRBD2 (5 bases). The V and J ends lost 2 bases and 6 bases respectively, with 14 bases between them. CDR3 length: 15 residues. Germline V lookup: CDR1 MDHEN, CDR2 SYDVKM. The CDR3 DNA reads as TGTGCCAGCAGTTTAACTAGAGCAATTGGCAATGAGCAGTTCTTC. Translating it yields CASSLTRAIGNEQFF.

This chain joins TRBV18 and TRBJ1-1; 7 bases agree with TRBD1. Germline V lookup: CDR1 KGHSH, CDR2 LQKENI. The CDR3 has 15 amino acids. Trimming removed 6 bases from V and 0 bases from J; junction bases left unmatched: 7. CDR3 bases: TGTGCCAGCTCGCTCGGACAGGTCATGAACACTGAAGCTTTCTTT. Protein: CASSLGQVMNTEAFF.

The sample holds one count of this clonotype. The V call is TRBV30, the J call TRBJ1-4; D unresolved. V was cut by 4 bases and J by 8 bases, with 14 bases left in between. CDR1 is GTSNPN and CDR2 is SVGIG in the germline V gene (reference sequence). CDR3 length: 13 amino acids. The CDR3 sequence: CAWTGRGLEKLFF. CDR3 DNA: TGTGCCTGGACAGGCCGGGGTTTGGAAAAACTGTTTTTT.

This clonotype showed up many times. The chain employs TRBV3-1 and TRBJ2-7; D gene unclear. CDR1 is LGHDT, CDR2 YNNKEL, per germline (reference sequence). The V end was cut by 1 base, the J end by 6 bases, with 7 bases between. The CDR3 is 12 residues long. The CDR3 loop is CASSQVSSEQYF. Here the CDR3 DNA reads TGTGCCAGCAGCCAAGTGAGTTCCGAGCAGTACTTC.

The chain combines TRBV12-3 or TRBV12-4 with TRBJ2-4; D perhaps matches TRBD2 (5 bases). Near its end, the DNA agrees better with TRBJ2-7, so the J call may be wrong. CDR3 length: 14 residues. The CDR3 DNA reads as TGTGCCAGCAGTGTGAGGGCTAGCTCCTACGAGCAGTACTTC. As protein: CASSVRASSYEQYF.

The chain links TRBV12-3 or TRBV12-4 to TRBJ2-2; no firm D call. The ends were cut back, 5 bases at V and 6 bases at J, with 13 bases in the middle. The CDR3 totals 14 residues. CDR3 DNA: TGTGCCAGCAGTGTAAGGCCAGCGCCCGGGGAGCTGTTTTTT. It specifies CASSVRPAPGELFF.

The table lists this clonotype with a few counts. V and J are TRBV10-3 and TRBJ2-3; no reliable D call. Germline lookup yields CDR1 ENHRY and CDR2 SYGVKD. The CDR3 is 12 amino acids. Trimming cost V 0 bases and J 5 bases, with 3 bases left between them. This CDR3 reads CAISESIDTQYF. The CDR3 DNA sequence: TGTGCCATCAGTGAGTCGATAGATACGCAGTATTTT.

J is TRBJ2-4 and V is TRBV20-1; TRBD2 agrees at 9 bases. Matching the DNA end better, TRBJ2-7 makes the J call doubtful. The germline V gene encodes CDR1 DFQATT and CDR2 SNEGSKA (reference sequence). The CDR3 has 16 amino acids. DNA for the CDR3: TGCAGTGCTAGAGATAGTTTCGGACTAGCGCACCACGAGCAGTACTTC. Encoded protein: CSARDSFGLAHHEQYF.

Worth noting for this clonotype: This could be a read error, since a much larger clone is one nucleotide away. The chain joins TRBV3-1 to TRBJ1-5; D is unclear. The germline V and J ends were trimmed by 1 base and 7 bases, with 11 bases remaining between them. This CDR3 contains 14 residues. CDR1 is LGHDT, CDR2 YNNKEL, per germline (reference sequence). The CDR3 loop reads CASSQAGPPQPQHF. CDR3 DNA sequence: TGTGCCAGCAGCCAAGCTGGGCCGCCACAGCCCCAGCATTTT.

The rearrangement uses TRBV20-1 and TRBJ1-6; D is possibly TRBD1 (5 bases). V was trimmed by 5 bases and J by 8 bases, leaving 16 bases between them. Germline values: CDR1 DFQATT, CDR2 SNEGSKA (reference sequence). This CDR3 is 14 amino acids long. CDR3 nucleotides: TGCAGTGCTGGGGTCGGCAGGGAGGATTCACCCCTCCACTTT. Its protein product is CSAGVGREDSPLHF.

This clonotype was seen a handful of times. The rearrangement uses TRBV12-3 or TRBV12-4 and TRBJ2-1, with D possibly matching TRBD2 (6 bases). The V end lost 11 bases, the J end lost 0 bases, and 14 bases lay between the germline ends. The CDR3 length is 14 residues. The CDR3 coding sequence is TGTGCCGGAGGGGACGACAGCTCCTACAATGAGCAGTTCTTC. Protein sequence: CAGGDDSSYNEQFF.

The count of this clonotype is one. The chain carries TRBV4-3 and TRBJ2-3; the D is unclear. With 3 bases removed from V and 3 bases from J, the gap between germline ends came to 10 bases. Looked up from germline, CDR1 is LGHNA and CDR2 is YSLEER. The CDR3 loop spans 14 amino acids. Here the CDR3 DNA reads TGCGCCAGCAGCCACTACCGTGGGACAGATACGCAGTATTTT. This sequence encodes CASSHYRGTDTQYF.

The chain couples TRBV7-2 to TRBJ2-3; 9 bases align to TRBD2. CDR3 size: 16 residues. In germline, CDR1 is SGHTA, CDR2 FQGNSA. Trimming removed 5 bases from V and 9 bases from J; junction bases left unmatched: 15. DNA for the CDR3: TGTGCCAGCAGCCCCCTCTTGGGTGCTAGCGGGGAGACGCAGTATTTT. This encodes CASSPLLGASGETQYF.

This clonotype has only one observation. The rearrangement joins TRBV20-1 to TRBJ2-3; TRBD2 aligns across 9 bases. The CDR3 totals 14 residues. The junction had 8 bases not matched to a gene; V was cut back by 6 bases and J by 4 bases. CDR1 is DFQATT and CDR2 is SNEGSKA in the germline V gene (reference sequence). CDR3 in DNA: TGCAGTGCCTTCCTAGCGGGGTTCGCAGATACGCAGTATTTT. Its protein product is CSAFLAGFADTQYF.

The V gene is TRBV2, the J gene TRBJ2-4; D tentatively fits TRBD1 or TRBD2 (5 bases each). The CDR3 totals 13 residues. The V gene lost 10 bases and the J gene lost 6 bases, with 16 bases spanning the gap. The germline V gene has CDR1 SNHLY and CDR2 FYNNEI. DNA for the CDR3: TGTGCCATGGAGACCGGGACGCTAAACATTCAGTACTTC. Protein: CAMETGTLNIQYF.

The V and J genes are TRBV28 and TRBJ1-5, with unresolved D. V lost 5 bases and J lost 0, with 14 bases in between. In germline, CDR1 is MDHEN, CDR2 SYDVKM. CDR3 size: 16 residues. The CDR3 region has the DNA TGTGCCAGCAGTCGAGGAAAACGGGGTAGCAATCAGCCCCAGCATTTT. Residues: CASSRGKRGSNQPQHF. The variable domain in full, completed from reference TRBV28 and TRBJ1-5, reads DVKVTQSSRYLVKRTGEKVFLECVQDMDHENMFWYRQDPGLGLRLIYFSYDVKMKEKGDIPEGYSVSREKKERFSLILESASTNQTSMYLCASSRGKRGSNQPQHFGDGTRLSIL.

The table lists this clonotype with many counts. This chain links TRBV5-1 with TRBJ1-5, with D possibly matching TRBD1 (5 bases). The ends were cut back, 4 bases at V and 5 bases at J, with 10 bases in the middle. CDR3 length equals 13 residues. CDR1 and CDR2 from the germline V gene are SGHRS and YFSETQ. The CDR3 sequence is CASSELGDQPQHF. In nucleotides, the CDR3 is TGCGCCAGCAGCGAGCTGGGGGATCAGCCCCAGCATTTT.

This clonotype has more than one count but fewer than ten. V gene TRBV30 combines with J gene TRBJ1-1; tentative D call: TRBD1 (6 bases). Trimming took 3 bases from V and 4 from J, leaving 9 bases between them. The CDR3 spans 12 residues. Germline V gives CDR1 GTSNPN, CDR2 SVGIG (reference sequence). This CDR3 is CAWRGGRTEAFF. The CDR3 region has the DNA TGTGCCTGGAGAGGGGGGCGCACTGAAGCTTTCTTT.

This rearrangement joins TRBV6-5 to TRBJ1-6; D not resolved. V lost 2 bases and J 0 bases, leaving 8 bases between the germline ends. The CDR3 covers 16 residues. Germline V gene sequence: CDR1 MNHEY, CDR2 SVGAGI. The CDR3 here is CASSYKGSSYNSPLHF. In nucleotides, the CDR3 is TGTGCCAGCAGTTACAAGGGAAGCTCCTATAATTCACCCCTCCACTTT.

Many counts were recorded for this clonotype. This chain uses TRBV28 with TRBJ1-5; D is undetermined. The V gene lost 10 bases and the J gene lost 0 bases, with 13 bases spanning the gap. Germline CDR1 and CDR2: MDHEN and SYDVKM. This CDR3 has 14 amino acids. CDR3 nucleotides: TGTGCCACTGCGGGTTATAATAGCAATCAGCCCCAGCATTTT. This sequence encodes CATAGYNSNQPQHF.

This clonotype was seen a handful of times. This chain connects TRBV7-9 to TRBJ1-4, with D unclear. V dropped 2 bases and J dropped 0 bases, with 10 bases sitting between them. The CDR3 runs 16 residues. Germline V gene data show CDR1 as SEHNR and CDR2 as FQNEAQ (reference sequence). In DNA, the CDR3 is TGTGCCAGCAGCTTATTGGCGATTGCAACTAATGAAAAACTGTTTTTT. Amino acid sequence: CASSLLAIATNEKLFF.